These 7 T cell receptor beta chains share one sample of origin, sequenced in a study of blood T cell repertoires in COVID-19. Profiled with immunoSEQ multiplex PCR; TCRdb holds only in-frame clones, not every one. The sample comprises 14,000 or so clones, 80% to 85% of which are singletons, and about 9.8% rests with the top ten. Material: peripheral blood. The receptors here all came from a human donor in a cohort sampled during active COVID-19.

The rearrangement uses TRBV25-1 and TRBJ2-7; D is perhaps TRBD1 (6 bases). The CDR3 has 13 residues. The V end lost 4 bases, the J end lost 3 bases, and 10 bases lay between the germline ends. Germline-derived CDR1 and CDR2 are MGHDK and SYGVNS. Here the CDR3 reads CASSGTGLYEQYF. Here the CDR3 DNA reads TGTGCCAGCAGTGGAACAGGGCTCTACGAGCAGTACTTC.

The CDR3 loop is CASSLMGPANYGYTF. The CDR3 DNA sequence: TGTGCCAGCAGCTTGATGGGGCCAGCTAACTATGGCTACACCTTC. The V and J genes are TRBV5-4 and TRBJ1-2, with a weak D call TRBD1 (5 bases). This CDR3 spans 15 amino acids. Trimming took off 1 base at V and 0 bases at J, with 10 bases between the two ends. The germline V gene has CDR1 SGHNT and CDR2 YYREEE (reference sequence).

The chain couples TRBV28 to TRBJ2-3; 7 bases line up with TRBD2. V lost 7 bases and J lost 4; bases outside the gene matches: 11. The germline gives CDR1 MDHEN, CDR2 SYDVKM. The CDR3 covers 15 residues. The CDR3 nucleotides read TGTGCCAGCAAAGGGGAGGGGAGGTATCCAGATACGCAGTATTTT. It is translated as CASKGEGRYPDTQYF.

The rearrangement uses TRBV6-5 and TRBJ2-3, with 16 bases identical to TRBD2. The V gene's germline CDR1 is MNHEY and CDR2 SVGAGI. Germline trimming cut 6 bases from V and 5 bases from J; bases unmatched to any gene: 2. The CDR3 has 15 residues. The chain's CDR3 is CASRGLAGGGDTQYF. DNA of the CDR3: TGTGCCAGCAGGGGACTAGCGGGAGGGGGAGATACGCAGTATTTT.

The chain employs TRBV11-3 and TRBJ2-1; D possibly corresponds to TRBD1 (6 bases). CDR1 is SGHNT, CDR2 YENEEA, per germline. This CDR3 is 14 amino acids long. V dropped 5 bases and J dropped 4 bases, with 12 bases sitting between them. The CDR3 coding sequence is TGTGCCAGCAGCACCCAGGGGCGGTACAATGAGCAGTTCTTC. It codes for CASSTQGRYNEQFF.

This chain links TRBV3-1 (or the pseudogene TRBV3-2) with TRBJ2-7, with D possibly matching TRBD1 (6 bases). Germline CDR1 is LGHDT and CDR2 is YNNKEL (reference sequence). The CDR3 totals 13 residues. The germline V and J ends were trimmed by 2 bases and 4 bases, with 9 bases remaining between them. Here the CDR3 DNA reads TGTGCCAGCAGCCAATTGGACAGTTACGAGCAGTACTTC. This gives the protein CASSQLDSYEQYF.

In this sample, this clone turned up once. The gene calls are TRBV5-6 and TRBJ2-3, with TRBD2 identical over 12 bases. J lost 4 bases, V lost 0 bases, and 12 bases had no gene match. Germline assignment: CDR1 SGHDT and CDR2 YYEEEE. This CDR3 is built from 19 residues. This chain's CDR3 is CASSLGASGRALGSDTQYF. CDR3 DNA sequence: TGTGCCAGCAGCTTGGGAGCTAGCGGGAGGGCCCTCGGATCAGATACGCAGTATTTT.